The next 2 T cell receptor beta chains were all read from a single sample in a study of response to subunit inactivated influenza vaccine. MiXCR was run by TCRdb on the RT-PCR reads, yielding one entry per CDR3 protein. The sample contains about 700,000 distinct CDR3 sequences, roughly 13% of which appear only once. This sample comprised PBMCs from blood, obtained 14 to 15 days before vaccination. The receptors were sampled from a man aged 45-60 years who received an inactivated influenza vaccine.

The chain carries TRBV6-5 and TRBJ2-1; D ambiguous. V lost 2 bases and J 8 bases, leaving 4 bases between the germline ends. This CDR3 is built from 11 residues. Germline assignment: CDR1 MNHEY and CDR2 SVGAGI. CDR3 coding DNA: TGTGCCAGCAGTTACATGGATGAGCAGTTCTTC. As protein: CASSYMDEQFF.

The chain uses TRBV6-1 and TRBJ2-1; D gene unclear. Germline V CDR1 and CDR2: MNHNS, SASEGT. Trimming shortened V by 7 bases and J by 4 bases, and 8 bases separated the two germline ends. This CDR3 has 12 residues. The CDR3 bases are TGTGCCAGCATTCTAGGATACAATGAGCAGTTCTTC. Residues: CASILGYNEQFF.